The 22 T cell receptor beta chains presented below share a single source sample, sequenced in a study of blood T cell repertoires in COVID-19. This table comes from immunoSEQ multiplex PCR, and its TCRdb copy is limited to in-frame clones, with some not included. The sample gives around 100,000 clones, roughly 84% of which show up once; 4.5% is in the top ten. Material for sequencing was peripheral blood. These receptors originate from a human donor in a cohort sampled during active COVID-19.

This rearrangement joins TRBV18 to TRBJ2-1, with 8 bases matching TRBD1. The CDR3 is made up of 16 amino acids. CDR1 is KGHSH, CDR2 LQKENI, per germline. V lost 4 bases and J lost 0; bases outside the gene matches: 5. CDR3 coding DNA: TGTGCCAGCTCACTTACCAGGGGGCCCTCCTACAATGAGCAGTTCTTC. It yields the protein CASSLTRGPSYNEQFF. Drawing the rest from reference TRBV18 and TRBJ2-1, the complete variable domain is NAGVMQNPRHLVRRRGQEARLRCSPMKGHSHVYWYRQLPEEGLKFMVYLQKENIIDESGMPKERFSAEFPKEGPSILRIQQVVRGDSAAYFCASSLTRGPSYNEQFFGPGTRLTVL.

The chain uses TRBV7-2 and TRBJ2-7, with D possibly TRBD1 on 6 matching bases. CDR1 is SGHTA, CDR2 FQGNSA, per germline. This CDR3 region has 15 residues. Trimming pared 5 bases from V and 0 bases from J, leaving 14 bases between. CDR3 protein: CASSRYRETSYEQYF. The CDR3 DNA sequence: TGTGCCAGCAGCCGGTACAGGGAAACCTCCTACGAGCAGTACTTC.

This rearrangement joins TRBV30 to TRBJ2-5; 7 nucleotides line up with TRBD1. Germline CDR1 GTSNPN, CDR2 SVGIG (reference sequence). The length of the CDR3 is 16 residues. The J segment lost 2 bases and the V segment lost 1 base, leaving 10 bases of the junction unmatched. The CDR3 nucleotides are TGTGCCTGGAGTGACCCCTCTGGCAGGGGGCAAGAGACCCAGTACTTC. Its protein is CAWSDPSGRGQETQYF.

The gene calls are TRBV7-8 and TRBJ1-3; 8 bases match TRBD1. Germline CDR1 reads SGHVS; CDR2 reads FQNEAQ. With 5 bases clipped from V and 3 bases from J, the junction kept 12 bases outside the gene matches. This CDR3 spans 17 amino acids. CDR3 amino acids: CASSEQQGASSGNTIYF. The DNA of the CDR3 is TGTGCCAGCAGCGAACAGCAGGGGGCTAGCAGTGGAAACACCATATATTTT.

The chain combines TRBV28 with TRBJ2-1, with D possibly TRBD2 on 7 matching bases. Trimming removed 6 bases at V and 8 bases at J, with 17 bases between. This CDR3 region has 14 residues. Germline V lookup: CDR1 MDHEN, CDR2 SYDVKM. The CDR3 sequence: CASRKGGLSDEQFF. The CDR3 DNA reads as TGTGCCAGCAGAAAGGGGGGGCTCAGCGATGAGCAGTTCTTC.

The chain employs TRBV19 and TRBJ1-4; 9 bases fit TRBD1. V lost 5 bases, J lost 8 bases, and 9 bases stayed unmatched. The germline V gene has CDR1 LNHDA and CDR2 SQIVND (reference sequence). The CDR3 has 15 amino acids. CDR3 bases: TGTGCCAGTAGTGTCACCGGGACAGGGAACGAAAAACTGTTTTTT. Its translation: CASSVTGTGNEKLFF.

V gene TRBV28 combines with J gene TRBJ2-1; D possibly corresponds to TRBD1 (7 bases). The CDR3 loop spans 15 amino acids. The germline gives CDR1 MDHEN, CDR2 SYDVKM. V was trimmed by 8 bases and J by 6 bases, leaving 20 bases between them. The CDR3 here is CASLSRRGPRNEQFF. The CDR3 region has the DNA TGTGCCAGCCTCAGTAGGAGGGGGCCCCGCAATGAGCAGTTCTTC.

The rearrangement uses TRBV7-2 and TRBJ1-3; weak D call: TRBD1 (6 bases). Trimming removed 2 bases at V and 0 bases at J, with 14 bases between. There are 17 residues in the CDR3. Germline V gives CDR1 SGHTA, CDR2 FQGNSA. CDR3 bases: TGTGCCAGCAGCTTACGGAGAGGGGGTTACTCTGGAAACACCATATATTTT. Translated, it gives CASSLRRGGYSGNTIYF.

For the CDR3, the DNA is TGTGCCAGCAGTCGACAGGGGATGGGGGATGAGCAGTTCTTC. It translates to CASSRQGMGDEQFF. The genes are TRBV2 and TRBJ2-1; 8 nucleotides match TRBD1. The CDR3 has 14 amino acids. CDR1 and CDR2 (germline): SNHLY, FYNNEI. Trimming cost V 5 bases and J 8 bases; bases outside gene matches: 8.

J is TRBJ2-3 and V is TRBV9; 12 positions match TRBD1. This CDR3 has 18 residues. Germline loops: CDR1 SGDLS, CDR2 YYNGEE. V gave up 0 bases and J gave up 1 base; unmatched junction bases: 6. The CDR3 spells CASSVVGQGAAGTDTQYF. The DNA of the CDR3 is TGTGCCAGCAGCGTAGTGGGACAGGGGGCGGCGGGCACAGATACGCAGTATTTT.

This chain uses TRBV12-5 with TRBJ2-3, with 10 nucleotides matching TRBD1. Germline V gene data show CDR1 as LGHNT and CDR2 as FRNRAP. The CDR3 covers 14 residues. V was pared by 5 bases and J by 4 bases, with 3 bases of the junction left unmatched. Written as DNA, the CDR3 is TGTGCTAGTGGTGTGACAGGGGGCGCAGATACGCAGTATTTT. Encoded protein: CASGVTGGADTQYF.

The chain carries TRBV7-9 and TRBJ1-2; D perhaps matches TRBD1 (6 bases). Germline V gene lookup returns CDR1 SEHNR and CDR2 FQNEAQ (reference sequence). V dropped 3 bases and J dropped 6 bases, with 14 bases sitting between them. The CDR3 spans 14 residues. CDR3 sequence (DNA): TGTGCCAGCAGCTTTAGGCAGGGGCTGGATGGCTACACCTTC. The encoded protein is CASSFRQGLDGYTF.

The chain employs TRBV19 and TRBJ1-5, with 7 bases lining up with TRBD1. This CDR3 is 17 amino acids long. CDR1 and CDR2 (germline): LNHDA, SQIVND (reference sequence). V shed 5 bases and J 7 bases; nucleotides not matched to a gene: 17. The CDR3 coding sequence is TGTGCCAGTAGTCGCCCGATCCGGGACAGTGGCGGGCAGCCCCAGCATTTT. This gives the protein CASSRPIRDSGGQPQHF.

J is TRBJ2-5 and V is TRBV11-2; 10 bases map to TRBD2. Losses at the gene ends were 7 bases for V and 4 bases for J; bases not matched to a gene: 6. Germline loops: CDR1 SGHAT, CDR2 FQNNGV. This CDR3 has 14 amino acids. CDR3 DNA: TGTGCCAGCAACGAGTGGACTAGCGGAGAGACCCAGTACTTC. It is translated as CASNEWTSGETQYF.

As DNA, the CDR3 is TGTGCCAGCAGCGCGGAGAGACAGGGTTCTGGGTCACCCCTCCACTTT. Its translation is CASSAERQGSGSPLHF. The chain combines TRBV7-8 with TRBJ1-6; 7 nucleotides match TRBD1. The CDR3 length is 16 residues. J was trimmed by 10 bases and V by 5 bases; bases with no gene match: 14. Germline V lookup: CDR1 SGHVS, CDR2 FQNEAQ.

The CDR3: CASSPQGTEAFF. The CDR3 DNA reads as TGTGCCAGCTCCCCTCAGGGGACTGAAGCTTTCTTT. This sequence joins TRBV18 and TRBJ1-1; D perhaps matches TRBD1 (6 bases). The CDR3 has 12 amino acids. CDR1 and CDR2 from the germline V gene are KGHSH and LQKENI. Deletions cut 6 bases from V and 5 bases from J, with 10 bases between. The whole variable domain, remainder taken from reference TRBV18 and TRBJ1-1, is NAGVMQNPRHLVRRRGQEARLRCSPMKGHSHVYWYRQLPEEGLKFMVYLQKENIIDESGMPKERFSAEFPKEGPSILRIQQVVRGDSAAYFCASSPQGTEAFFGQGTRLTVV.

V and J are TRBV24-1 and TRBJ2-7, with a possible D match to TRBD2 (6 bases). The ends were cut back, 5 bases at V and 2 bases at J, with 12 bases in the middle. Germline CDR1 reads KGHDR; CDR2 reads SFDVKD. The CDR3 covers 14 residues. The CDR3 spells CATSAGTFTYEQYF. The CDR3 DNA reads as TGTGCCACCAGTGCAGGGACTTTCACCTACGAGCAGTACTTC.

The chain couples TRBV4-1 to TRBJ1-4; D possibly corresponds to TRBD1 (6 bases). The CDR3 runs to 15 residues. Germline V CDR1 and CDR2: MGHRA, YSYEKL. V dropped 4 bases and J dropped 3 bases, with 12 bases sitting between them. DNA of the CDR3: TGCGCCAGCAGCCGCAGAACAGGGCCTAATGAAAAACTGTTTTTT. Protein: CASSRRTGPNEKLFF.

This clone was counted a few times. The chain links TRBV9 to TRBJ2-3; tentatively, D is TRBD1 (5 bases). Trimming shortened V by 1 base and J by 9 bases, and 12 bases separated the two germline ends. There are 13 residues in the CDR3. From germline, CDR1 is SGDLS and CDR2 YYNGEE. For the CDR3, the DNA is TGTGCCAGCAGCGTAACAGGCTTAGGGACGCAGTATTTT. It translates to CASSVTGLGTQYF.

On this clone itself: Additional DNA sequences in this sample encode the identical CDR3. V and J are TRBV11-3 and TRBJ2-5; D is unresolved. Germline V gene lookup returns CDR1 SGHNT and CDR2 YENEEA. With 1 base removed from V and 1 base from J, the gap between germline ends came to 7 bases. CDR3 size: 14 residues. CDR3 amino acids: CASSLGPGQETQYF. The DNA of the CDR3 is TGTGCCAGCAGCTTAGGGCCAGGCCAAGAGACCCAGTACTTC.

This clone was seen a single time. J is TRBJ1-2 and V is TRBV6-5; 10 positions match TRBD1. V was pared by 4 bases and J by 2 bases, with 4 bases of the junction left unmatched. This CDR3 is built from 15 residues. Germline lookup yields CDR1 MNHEY and CDR2 SVGAGI. CDR3 sequence reads: CASSFDRGQNYGYTF. CDR3 DNA sequence: TGTGCCAGCAGTTTCGACAGGGGGCAGAACTATGGCTACACCTTC.

The chain is built from TRBV12-3 or TRBV12-4 and TRBJ2-7, with 7 bases fitting TRBD1. The length of the CDR3 is 12 residues. V dropped 8 bases and J dropped 5; count of bases not matched to a gene: 6. The DNA of the CDR3 is TGTGCCAGCCAGACAGGGAGCCACGAGCAGTACTTC. Amino acids: CASQTGSHEQYF.